This T cell receptor (beta chain) was sequenced for a study of molecular identifiers for immune sequencing clone quantification (dated by TCRdb to about 2018). Background on the whole study: For a replicate experiment, RNA from around 20,000 or 100,000 naive CD8 T cells was divided into five aliquots, of which four were sequenced. This methods study benchmarked molecular-identifier clustering-based TCR repertoire sequencing (MIDCIRS) and TCR RNA copy counting, using CD8 T cells to do so. Findings and caveats that apply to the study as a whole: When barcode sub-clustering was not used, chimeric consensus sequences inflated TCR diversity, with chimeras reaching as high as 47%. Spiked-in Jurkat TCR RNA equal to a single cell's worth was reported to be detectable even within 1,100,000 naive CD8 T cells. Modeling indicated about 3 TCR RNA copies recovered per cell, compared with 9.5 to 10 by digital PCR, which implies a capture efficiency of around 31%. The naive libraries included spiked-in Jurkat TCR RNA (roughly nine copies' worth), and this Jurkat TCR RNA is not part of the donor repertoire. Highly expanded clone sizes could be underestimated because identical TCR molecules may share a barcode. Clones above 20 RNA copies held over 99% of molecules in CMV-specific effector cells but under 1% in naive cells.

There are many counts of this clonotype. This receptor's antigen is unknown. No base quality values were provided; no much bigger clone lies one nucleotide off. To prepare the library, PCR was applied. Sequenced using an Illumina HiSeq 4000. Bulk TCR libraries were generated as previously described, with the TCR primers listed in Table S5 used. Total RNA was purified with the Qiagen AllPrep DNA/RNA kit. Before analysis, reads from multiple sequencing runs of the same library were pooled. The source study handled its data this way. Reads were retained only if the reads had an exact TCR constant sequence, and the retained reads were trimmed to 150 nt and grouped according to their 12-nt molecular barcodes. Reads in each barcode group were sub-clustered using a 15% Levenshtein threshold, and a quality-weighted consensus sequence was built for each RNA molecule. Non-functional sequences were excluded, and lower-count sequences lying one edit away from another sequence were also excluded. Based on fitting two negative binomial distributions, any barcode sub-cluster with under 20% of the maximum read count was discarded. The public reads were run again by TCRdb, first through fastp at Q25 and then through MiXCR, and only productive beta chains were kept. Here each entry gathers all rows of one CDR3 protein and keeps the most common genes and DNA. The V and J calls here are based on TCRdb, not the publication. The sample data list some 650,000 distinct CDR3 sequences, and 15% to 20% of these were observed just once. The top ten clones comprise 0.7% to 1% of the sample.

The germline V gene (reference sequence) sets CDR1 to DFQATT and CDR2 to SNEGSKA. Spanning cysteine to phenylalanine, the CDR3 consists of 11 amino acids. Here the CDR3 DNA is all that survives: 33 bases in frame from base 1. The germline ends are 6 bases apart after V is trimmed by 6 bases and J by 2 bases. Naive CD8 T cell libraries were made from 20,000 to 1,000,000 sorted cells using 10%, 30% or 50% of purified RNA. Naive CD8 T cells were FACS-sorted as CD8+CD4-CCR7+CD45RA+ on a BD FACSAria II into RLT Plus buffer. To test detection sensitivity, Jurkat RNA equal to approximately 10 TCR copies was added to samples of 20,000-1,000,000 naive CD8 T cells. CD8 T cells were enriched with RosetteSep CD8+ T Cell Enrichment Cocktail and Ficoll-Paque, followed by ACK red cell lysis.

This TCR derives from a human donor in good health. Some libraries in this study had Jurkat cell RNA spiked in. The specimen was naive CD8+ T cells from blood, with Jurkat cell RNA spiked in. This specimen's cell subset or site label, interpreted: FACS-sorted CD8+CD4-CCR7+CD45RA+ naive T cells. This receptor chain uses TRBV20-1 and TRBJ2-3; no D segment can be confidently identified. The CDR3 sequence is CSATYTDTQYF. The DNA sequence is TGCAGTGCGACCTACACAGATACGCAGTATTTT.